This passage covers 22 T cell receptor beta chains from one sample sequenced in a study of blood T cell repertoires in COVID-19. Clones were read by immunoSEQ multiplex PCR, and TCRdb kept only the in-frame ones, dropping some. The data hold hundreds of thousands of clones, with around nine tenths observed a single time. The sequenced material came from peripheral blood. All receptors come from a woman aged 50 to 60 with active or convalescent COVID-19.

The rearrangement joins TRBV7-2 to TRBJ1-5; TRBD1 matches at 8 bases. Germline CDR1 reads SGHTA; CDR2 reads FQGNSA. After removal of 4 bases from V and 0 bases from J, the junction contained 8 bases not matched to a gene. The CDR3 loop spans 17 amino acids. CDR3 in DNA: TGTGCCAGCAGCTCTGTAGGGGGACAGGTTAGCAATCAGCCCCAGCATTTT. It translates to CASSSVGGQVSNQPQHF. Supplemented by reference TRBV7-2 and TRBJ1-5, the full variable domain reads GAGVSQSPSNKVTEKGKDVELRCDPISGHTALYWYRQSLGQGLEFLIYFQGNSAPDKSGLPSDRFSAERTGGSVSTLTIQRTQQEDSAVYLCASSSVGGQVSNQPQHFGDGTRLSIL.

This clone occurred once. The rearrangement uses TRBV11-2 and TRBJ2-7; D gene ambiguous. There are 14 residues in the CDR3. Germline CDR1 reads SGHAT; CDR2 reads FQNNGV. V shed 4 bases and J shed 3 bases, with 13 bases lying between them. DNA of the CDR3: TGTGCCAGCAGCTATAAGAGCGTTTACTACGAGCAGTACTTC. This gives the protein CASSYKSVYYEQYF. Full variable domain (remainder filled in from reference TRBV11-2 and TRBJ2-7): EAGVAQSPRYKIIEKRQSVAFWCNPISGHATLYWYQQILGQGPKLLIQFQNNGVVDDSQLPKDRFSAERLKGVDSTLKIQPAKLEDSAVYLCASSYKSVYYEQYFGPGTRLTVT.

This rearrangement joins TRBV13 to TRBJ2-7; D perhaps matches TRBD1 (7 bases). The ends were cut back, 4 bases at V and 5 bases at J, with 21 bases in the middle. Germline lookup yields CDR1 PRHDT and CDR2 FYEKMQ (reference sequence). CDR3 length: 16 residues. For the CDR3, the DNA is TGTGCCAGCAGCTCCCCGACCCGCAGGGGGGTACACGAGCAGTACTTC. Its translation is CASSSPTRRGVHEQYF.

The chain has TRBV27 and TRBJ2-7, with D uncertain. Germline loops: CDR1 MNHEY, CDR2 SMNVEV (reference sequence). This CDR3 comprises 15 residues. V was trimmed by 5 bases and J by 2 bases, leaving 16 bases between them. DNA for the CDR3: TGTGCCAGCAGTCCACGCCTGGGCCCCACCTACGAGCAGTACTTC. This encodes CASSPRLGPTYEQYF.

This clone was recorded once. The rearrangement uses TRBV18 and TRBJ1-2, with TRBD1 as a possible D gene (6 bases). The V gene lost 3 bases and the J gene lost 8 bases, with 13 bases spanning the gap. CDR1 KGHSH and CDR2 LQKENI come from the germline V gene. This CDR3 contains 13 residues. CDR3: CASSPYRETGYTF. The CDR3 bases are TGTGCCAGCTCACCTTACAGGGAAACCGGCTACACCTTC.

This clone occurred once. The chain combines TRBV28 with TRBJ2-1, with D maybe TRBD1 (6 bases). Germline lookup yields CDR1 MDHEN and CDR2 SYDVKM. This CDR3 spans 15 amino acids. The V and J ends lost 2 bases and 4 bases respectively, with 12 bases between them. The CDR3 DNA reads as TGTGCCAGCAGTTTAAGGACAGCGAGATACAATGAGCAGTTCTTC. It specifies CASSLRTARYNEQFF.

J is TRBJ1-5 and V is TRBV28, with 7 bases fitting TRBD1. Germline V CDR1 and CDR2: MDHEN, SYDVKM. The CDR3 is made up of 17 amino acids. With V trimmed by 10 bases and J by 0 bases, 15 bases remained unmatched. This CDR3 reads CATLGSSGQYSNQPQHF. CDR3 nucleotides: TGTGCCACCCTGGGTTCTTCGGGACAGTATAGCAATCAGCCCCAGCATTTT.

The V gene is TRBV5-4, the J gene TRBJ2-3, with 8 bases lining up with TRBD1. CDR1 and CDR2 from the germline V gene are SGHNT and YYREEE (reference sequence). V lost 0 bases to trimming and J lost 0 bases; unmatched junction nucleotides: 9. This CDR3 is 18 amino acids long. Here the CDR3 DNA reads TGTGCCAGCAGCTTGGCTGCGGGCAGGGGGCGAAGCACAGATACGCAGTATTTT. It codes for CASSLAAGRGRSTDTQYF.

The V gene is TRBV7-3, the J gene TRBJ2-2; 9 bases fit TRBD1. The germline gives CDR1 SGHTA, CDR2 FQGTGA. The trim removed 5 bases at V and 7 bases at J, leaving 11 bases unmatched. The length of the CDR3 is 16 residues. CDR3 region: CASSANYRGRGGELFF. CDR3 coding DNA: TGTGCCAGCAGCGCTAACTACAGGGGGCGGGGCGGGGAGCTGTTTTTT.

V gene TRBV10-3 combines with J gene TRBJ1-1, with 9 bases identical to TRBD1. V dropped 6 bases and J dropped 0; count of bases not matched to a gene: 2. The CDR3 loop spans 14 amino acids. Germline V gene data show CDR1 as ENHRY and CDR2 as SYGVKD. The CDR3 coding sequence is TGTGCCATCAGACAGGGGGCGATGAACACTGAAGCTTTCTTT. Translated, it gives CAIRQGAMNTEAFF.

The chain combines TRBV5-1 with TRBJ2-5; D is possibly TRBD1 (5 bases). V was trimmed by 4 bases and J by 5 bases, leaving 15 bases between them. CDR3 length: 14 residues. Germline V gene sequence: CDR1 SGHRS, CDR2 YFSETQ. CDR3 in DNA: TGCGCCAGCAGCCAACAGGTCCAAGGGGAGACCCAGTACTTC. This encodes CASSQQVQGETQYF.

V gene TRBV27 combines with J gene TRBJ1-6; D call uncertain. Germline V CDR1 and CDR2: MNHEY, SMNVEV (reference sequence). V lost 3 bases and J lost 5, with 5 bases in between. The CDR3 is made up of 13 amino acids. CDR3 loop: CASSFNHNSPLHF. DNA for the CDR3: TGTGCCAGCAGTTTTAATCATAATTCACCCCTCCACTTT.

The CDR3 nucleotides read TGTGCCAGCAGCTTAGTAGGGACAGGGGAAAATACCCACTTT. Its translation is CASSLVGTGENTHF. The chain couples TRBV7-9 to TRBJ1-6; 10 bases align to TRBD1. The CDR3 totals 14 residues. The ends lost 1 base at V and 18 bases at J; junction bases unmatched: 9. Germline CDR1 is SEHNR and CDR2 is FQNEAQ (reference sequence).

The J gene is TRBJ2-1, the V gene TRBV6-1; 7 nucleotides match TRBD2. Germline CDR1 reads MNHNS; CDR2 reads SASEGT. This CDR3 has 16 residues. The ends lost 6 bases at V and 3 bases at J; junction bases unmatched: 11. In DNA form, the CDR3 reads TGTGCCAGCAGCGAATCGTCTAGCGGCCTCTACAATGAGCAGTTCTTC. This encodes CASSESSSGLYNEQFF.

This clone showed up just once. V is TRBV18 and J is TRBJ1-2; no reliable D call. The CDR3 spans 14 residues. The germline gives CDR1 KGHSH, CDR2 LQKENI. V was pared by 4 bases and J by 8 bases, with 17 bases between. The CDR3 is CASSRPEFGNGYTF. The CDR3 nucleotides are TGTGCCAGCTCACGACCGGAATTCGGGAACGGCTACACCTTC.

The chain couples TRBV10-3 to TRBJ2-3; TRBD2 aligns across 8 bases. The CDR3 consists of 16 residues. Germline CDR1 is ENHRY and CDR2 is SYGVKD. With V trimmed by 0 bases and J by 2 bases, 4 bases remained unmatched. The CDR3 DNA is TGTGCCATCAGTGAGTCTCCAGCGGGAGACACAGATACGCAGTATTTT. Protein: CAISESPAGDTDTQYF.

The count of this clone is one. CDR3 region: CAITGDRSTLSGYTF. In DNA form, the CDR3 reads TGTGCCATCACCGGGGACAGAAGTACATTATCGGGCTACACCTTC. The V gene is TRBV10-3, the J gene TRBJ1-2; TRBD1 aligns across 7 bases. Unmatched junction bases numbered 16, after V lost 7 bases and J lost 8 bases. This CDR3 has 15 amino acids. Per germline, CDR1 ENHRY and CDR2 SYGVKD.

This clone was observed a few times. Other DNA sequences from this sample encode an identical CDR3 as well. The chain links TRBV7-2 to TRBJ2-7; TRBD1 matches 11 bases. CDR1 and CDR2 (germline): SGHTA, FQGNSA. J gave up 3 bases and V 4 bases, and 5 bases lay outside the gene matches. CDR3 length: 15 residues. This CDR3 reads CASSSSGTGGYEQYF. The CDR3 DNA is TGTGCCAGCAGCTCTTCCGGGACAGGGGGCTACGAGCAGTACTTC.

V and J are TRBV28 and TRBJ1-2; D is ambiguous. This CDR3 spans 11 amino acids. V was trimmed by 11 bases and J by 0 bases, leaving 7 bases between them. In germline, CDR1 is MDHEN, CDR2 SYDVKM. CDR3 sequence (DNA): TGTGCCGGCATTACTAACTATGGCTACACCTTC. Amino acid sequence: CAGITNYGYTF.

Only a few counts were recorded for this clone. The J gene is TRBJ1-3, the V gene TRBV18, with D hard to call. This CDR3 region has 14 residues. The V and J ends lost 2 bases and 2 bases respectively, with 7 bases between them. Germline loops: CDR1 KGHSH, CDR2 LQKENI. CDR3 sequence (DNA): TGTGCCAGCTCACCAGGCGGGGCTGGAAACACCATATATTTT. This gives the protein CASSPGGAGNTIYF.

The J gene is TRBJ2-5, the V gene TRBV4-1; a weak D match, TRBD1 (6 bases). Germline CDR1 MGHRA, CDR2 YSYEKL. V was trimmed by 2 bases and J by 1 base, leaving 8 bases between them. The CDR3 is 14 residues long. The CDR3 DNA is TGCGCCAGCAGCCAATCGGACAGCCAAGAGACCCAGTACTTC. Its translation: CASSQSDSQETQYF.

This chain links TRBV7-2 with TRBJ2-5; 11 bases are a match to TRBD2. Germline V gene sequence: CDR1 SGHTA, CDR2 FQGNSA. With 2 bases clipped from V and 5 bases from J, the junction kept 7 bases outside the gene matches. This CDR3 spans 16 amino acids. DNA of the CDR3: TGTGCCAGCAGCTTACGTACTAGCGGGAGAGGCGAGACCCAGTACTTC. It specifies CASSLRTSGRGETQYF.